Below are 23 T cell receptor beta chains sequenced from a single sample in a study of long-term antiretroviral therapy in people with HIV. The authors ran the immunoSEQ assay, v3.0, at survey level. The repertoire was sequenced with immunoSEQ multiplex PCR; TCRdb's copy has only in-frame clones and lacks some. Of some 17,000 clones listed, over 75% are singletons. This specimen was unsorted PBMCs, taken 0.1 years before starting antiretroviral therapy. These receptors all come from a young man with HIV.

This rearrangement joins TRBV11-1 to TRBJ2-1; the match to TRBD2 covers 11 bases. Germline loops: CDR1 SGHAT, CDR2 FQDESV (reference sequence). This CDR3 is 15 amino acids long. With 5 bases clipped from V and 1 base from J, the junction kept 1 base outside the gene matches. CDR3 sequence reads: CASSPSGRSYNEQFF. The CDR3 nucleotides are TGTGCCAGCAGCCCTAGCGGGAGGTCCTACAATGAGCAGTTCTTC.

The rearrangement joins TRBV11-3 to TRBJ2-1, with unresolved D. Trimming stripped 2 bases from V and 9 bases from J, with 14 bases between. This CDR3 is 14 amino acids long. CDR1 SGHNT and CDR2 YENEEA come from the germline V gene. The CDR3: CASSLRPEDGEQFF. CDR3 sequence (DNA): TGTGCCAGCAGCTTACGACCCGAAGACGGTGAGCAGTTCTTC.

The chain links TRBV10-3 to TRBJ2-1; TRBD2 aligns across 8 bases. The CDR3 totals 15 residues. J was trimmed by 5 bases and V by 2 bases; bases with no gene match: 5. CDR1 and CDR2 (germline): ENHRY, SYGVKD. As DNA, the CDR3 is TGTGCCATCAGTGAGCACGGGAGGGTTGACAATGAGCAGTTCTTC. It codes for CAISEHGRVDNEQFF.

This clone was seen only once. The CDR3 is CASSLSSEAPRQPQHF. The CDR3 DNA reads TGTGCCAGCAGTTTATCCTCAGAGGCGCCCAGGCAGCCCCAGCATTTT. This chain uses TRBV27 with TRBJ1-5; no firm D call. This CDR3 is built from 16 residues. V was cut by 0 bases and J by 7 bases, with 16 bases left in between. CDR1 and CDR2 (germline): MNHEY, SMNVEV (reference sequence).

This chain joins TRBV6-1 and TRBJ2-1; D is unresolved. This CDR3 contains 11 residues. Germline assignment: CDR1 MNHNS and CDR2 SASEGT. Deletions cut 3 bases from V and 7 bases from J, with 4 bases between. As DNA, the CDR3 is TGTGCCAGCAGTGAGTGGAATGAGCAGTTCTTC. Protein: CASSEWNEQFF.

CDR3 coding DNA: TGTGCCAGCAGCTCAACCCCGGGACAGGGGTTTGGCACTGAAGCTTTCTTT. Its translation is CASSSTPGQGFGTEAFF. This chain connects TRBV7-8 to TRBJ1-1; TRBD1 matches at 10 bases. The V gene end was trimmed by 4 bases and the J gene end by 4 bases; junction bases not matched to a gene: 12. Germline values: CDR1 SGHVS, CDR2 FQNEAQ. The CDR3 sequence is 17 residues long.

The rearrangement links TRBV7-2 to TRBJ1-2; 7 nucleotides match TRBD1. The ends lost 3 bases at V and 6 bases at J; junction bases unmatched: 7. The CDR3 length is 14 residues. Germline CDR1 reads SGHTA; CDR2 reads FQGNSA. This CDR3 reads CASSFGRGVNGYTF. CDR3 nucleotide sequence: TGTGCCAGCAGCTTCGGCAGGGGGGTTAATGGCTACACCTTC. Full variable domain (missing parts from reference TRBV7-2 and TRBJ1-2): GAGVSQSPSNKVTEKGKDVELRCDPISGHTALYWYRQSLGQGLEFLIYFQGNSAPDKSGLPSDRFSAERTGGSVSTLTIQRTQQEDSAVYLCASSFGRGVNGYTFGSGTRLTVV.

The table lists this clone with a count of one. The chain uses TRBV7-2 and TRBJ1-5, with 9 nucleotides matching TRBD1. The CDR3 is made up of 15 amino acids. The trim removed 1 base at V and 7 bases at J, leaving 5 bases unmatched. Germline CDR1 and CDR2: SGHTA and FQGNSA. CDR3 nucleotide sequence: TGTGCCAGCAGCTTAGGCGGGACAGGGCGGCAGCCCCAGCATTTT. Translation gives CASSLGGTGRQPQHF.

The chain couples TRBV5-4 to TRBJ2-7; D tentatively fits TRBD1 or TRBD2 (5 bases each). The CDR3 is made up of 14 amino acids. Per the germline V gene, CDR1 is SGHNT and CDR2 is YYREEE (reference sequence). V lost 0 bases to trimming and J lost 4 bases, with 11 bases between them. The CDR3: CASSLVGDEYEQYF. The CDR3 DNA sequence: TGTGCCAGCAGCTTGGTTGGGGACGAATACGAGCAGTACTTC.

CDR3: CSVRRESEQYF. CDR3 in DNA: TGCAGCGTCCGCCGGGAGAGCGAGCAGTACTTC. This rearrangement joins TRBV29-1 to TRBJ2-7; possible D gene TRBD2, 6 bases. The V gene's germline CDR1 is SQVTM and CDR2 ANQGSEA. Trimming stripped 6 bases from V and 6 bases from J, with 12 bases between. This CDR3 region has 11 residues.

This chain joins TRBV19 and TRBJ1-5; D not resolved. The CDR3 spans 13 residues. Germline CDR1 reads LNHDA; CDR2 reads SQIVND (reference sequence). The germline V and J ends were trimmed by 8 bases and 3 bases, with 11 bases remaining between them. In DNA form, the CDR3 reads TGTGCCAGTTCAGGTCGGCTCAATCAGCCCCAGCATTTT. Translated, it gives CASSGRLNQPQHF.

This chain uses TRBV5-1 with TRBJ1-3, with D possibly being TRBD1 (6 bases). Germline V lookup: CDR1 SGHRS, CDR2 YFSETQ. This CDR3 has 14 residues. V was clipped by 5 bases and J by 3 bases, with 12 bases between them. The CDR3: CASREGEFGNTIYF. In DNA form, the CDR3 reads TGCGCCAGCAGAGAGGGGGAGTTTGGAAACACCATATATTTT. The variable domain in full, with the rest retrieved from reference TRBV5-1 and TRBJ1-3, is KAGVTQTPRYLIKTRGQQVTLSCSPISGHRSVSWYQQTPGQGLQFLFEYFSETQRNKGNFPGRFSGRQFSNSRSEMNVSTLELGDSALYLCASREGEFGNTIYFGEGSWLTVV.

The V call is TRBV19, the J call TRBJ1-2, with D perhaps TRBD1 (6 bases). The CDR3 has 12 residues. V was cut by 8 bases and J by 6 bases, with 13 bases left in between. Germline values: CDR1 LNHDA, CDR2 SQIVND (reference sequence). In DNA, the CDR3 is TGTGCCAGTGAGGGGGGGCAAGATGGCTACACCTTC. Protein sequence: CASEGGQDGYTF.

CDR3 region: CASSRTRDEQYF. CDR3 nucleotide sequence: TGTGCCAGCAGTCGTACTAGGGACGAGCAGTACTTC. This chain connects TRBV6-5 to TRBJ2-7; D is possibly TRBD2 (5 bases). Germline values: CDR1 MNHEY, CDR2 SVGAGI. The CDR3 loop spans 12 amino acids. V gave up 5 bases and J gave up 5 bases, with 10 bases separating them.

This clone has just a few counts. V usage is TRBV7-2 and J usage is TRBJ1-2; TRBD1 might be the D (5 bases). Per the germline V gene, CDR1 is SGHTA and CDR2 is FQGNSA. The CDR3 is 14 amino acids. Trimming stripped 1 base from V and 8 bases from J, with 14 bases between. CDR3 sequence: CASSLGGRYEGYTF. The CDR3 DNA reads TGTGCCAGCAGCTTAGGGGGCAGGTACGAGGGCTACACCTTC.

The J gene is TRBJ1-2, the V gene TRBV6-4; weak D call: TRBD1 (5 bases). This CDR3 is built from 14 residues. Trimming took 7 bases from V and 8 from J, leaving 20 bases between them. Germline V gene sequence: CDR1 MRHNA, CDR2 SNTAGT. This CDR3 is CASTPSPGNLGYTF. CDR3 in DNA: TGTGCCAGCACCCCATCCCCAGGGAATCTGGGCTACACCTTC.

The chain uses TRBV4-1 and TRBJ2-3, with no clear D. The germline V gene has CDR1 MGHRA and CDR2 YSYEKL. Trimming left V 0 bases short and J 0 bases short, with 7 bases between. The CDR3 length is 15 residues. The CDR3 region is CASSQDSGSTDTQYF. For the CDR3, the DNA is TGCGCCAGCAGCCAAGATTCCGGGAGCACAGATACGCAGTATTTT.

The chain links TRBV19 to TRBJ2-1, with TRBD2 matching 8 bases. After removal of 1 base from V and 1 base from J, the junction contained 9 bases not matched to a gene. The germline V gene has CDR1 LNHDA and CDR2 SQIVND (reference sequence). This CDR3 has 18 residues. The CDR3 DNA reads as TGTGCCAGTAGTATAGGAAAGGGCGGGAGGAGTTCCTACAATGAGCAGTTCTTC. This sequence encodes CASSIGKGGRSSYNEQFF.

The chain combines TRBV19 with TRBJ2-1; D is unresolved. V lost 0 bases and J lost 6, with 12 bases in between. Germline V gives CDR1 LNHDA, CDR2 SQIVND (reference sequence). CDR3 size: 15 residues. The CDR3 sequence: CASSIESVPFNEQFF. In nucleotides, the CDR3 is TGTGCCAGTAGTATAGAAAGCGTCCCCTTCAATGAGCAGTTCTTC.

The chain has TRBV13 and TRBJ1-1; D is perhaps TRBD1 (6 bases). This CDR3 is built from 15 residues. In germline, CDR1 is PRHDT, CDR2 FYEKMQ (reference sequence). V was trimmed by 5 bases and J by 0 bases, leaving 13 bases between them. CDR3: CASSGTHRVNTEAFF. CDR3 DNA sequence: TGTGCCAGCAGCGGAACTCACAGGGTGAACACTGAAGCTTTCTTT. The full variable domain, its missing parts supplied by reference TRBV13 and TRBJ1-1, is AAGVIQSPRHLIKEKRETATLKCYPIPRHDTVYWYQQGPGQDPQFLISFYEKMQSDKGSIPDRFSAQQFSDYHSELNMSSLELGDSALYFCASSGTHRVNTEAFFGQGTRLTVV.

Here the CDR3 reads CAISAGVNEQFF. The CDR3, as DNA: TGTGCCATCAGCGCAGGGGTGAATGAGCAGTTCTTC. The chain recombines TRBV10-3 with TRBJ2-1, with D tentatively TRBD1 (6 bases). Trimming removed 6 bases at V and 7 bases at J, with 10 bases between. Germline V gene data show CDR1 as ENHRY and CDR2 as SYGVKD. This CDR3 has 12 residues.

The J gene is TRBJ2-7, the V gene TRBV9; tentatively, D is TRBD2 (5 bases). This CDR3 contains 13 residues. Trimming removed 2 bases from V and 9 bases from J, with 15 bases in between. Germline loops: CDR1 SGDLS, CDR2 YYNGEE. The CDR3 coding sequence is TGTGCCAGCAGCGTTGAGGCATTAGCGCCGCAGTACTTC. Amino acid sequence: CASSVEALAPQYF.

This clone was recorded once. This chain links TRBV18 with TRBJ2-3; D unclear. Per the germline V gene, CDR1 is KGHSH and CDR2 is LQKENI. The CDR3 has 17 amino acids. Between the trimmed V and J ends, which lost 4 bases and 2 bases, there was a span of 19 bases. The CDR3 nucleotides read TGTGCCAGCTCACATCGGCCAGACGGACCATACACAGATACGCAGTATTTT. Protein sequence: CASSHRPDGPYTDTQYF. Drawing the rest from reference TRBV18 and TRBJ2-3, the complete variable domain is NAGVMQNPRHLVRRRGQEARLRCSPMKGHSHVYWYRQLPEEGLKFMVYLQKENIIDESGMPKERFSAEFPKEGPSILRIQQVVRGDSAAYFCASSHRPDGPYTDTQYFGPGTRLTVL.